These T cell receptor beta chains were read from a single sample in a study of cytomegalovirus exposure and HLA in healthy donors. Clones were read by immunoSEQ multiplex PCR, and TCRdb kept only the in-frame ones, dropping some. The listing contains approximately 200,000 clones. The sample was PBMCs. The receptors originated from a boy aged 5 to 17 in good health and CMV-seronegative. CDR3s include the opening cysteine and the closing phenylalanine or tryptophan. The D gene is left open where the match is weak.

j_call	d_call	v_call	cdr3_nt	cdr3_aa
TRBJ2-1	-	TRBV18	TGTGCCAGCTCGACGGACAGTATTGACAATGAGCAGTTCTTC	CASSTDSIDNEQFF
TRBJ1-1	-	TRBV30	TGTGCCTGGAGACACAGAAACACTGAAGCTTTCTTT	CAWRHRNTEAFF
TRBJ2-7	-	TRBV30	TGTGCCTGGAGCCGGGGGGCTAGATACGAGCAGTACTTC	CAWSRGARYEQYF
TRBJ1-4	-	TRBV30	TGTGCCTGGAGTGAAGAGTCAGGCGAAAAACTGTTTTTT	CAWSEESGEKLFF
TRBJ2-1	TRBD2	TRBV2	TGTGCCAGCATCGAGCGGGGCTCATACAATGAGCAGTTCTTC	CASIERGSYNEQFF
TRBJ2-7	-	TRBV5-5	TGTGCCAGCAGCATGGCACAGGGCGTCTACGAGCAGTACTTC	CASSMAQGVYEQYF
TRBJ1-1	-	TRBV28	TGTGCCAGCAGTTTTAAAACCATTTTTCAGCCACAGGGGAACACTGAAGCTTTCTTT	CASSFKTIFQPQGNTEAFF
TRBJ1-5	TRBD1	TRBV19	TGTGCTACGAGGTCGCAGGGGGAAACCACCAGCAATCAGCCCCAGCATTTT	CATRSQGETTSNQPQHF
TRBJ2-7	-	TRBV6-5	TGTGCCAGCAGTGCCTCACAGGAGTCCTACGAGCAGTACTTC	CASSASQESYEQYF
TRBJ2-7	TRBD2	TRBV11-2	TGTGCCAGCAGCTTATGGTTAGCGGGGAAATTTTACTACGAGCAGTACTTC	CASSLWLAGKFYYEQYF
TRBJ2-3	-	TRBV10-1	TGCGCCAGCAGTGATCTTACTAGCACAGATACGCAGTATTTT	CASSDLTSTDTQYF
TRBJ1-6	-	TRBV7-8	TGTGCCAGCAGACCAATTACAAGCTCCTATAATTCACCCCTCCACTTT	CASRPITSSYNSPLHF
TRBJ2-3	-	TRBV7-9	TGTGCCAGCAGCTTTCACAAGGGGCAGGGAAACACAGATACGCAGTATTTT	CASSFHKGQGNTDTQYF
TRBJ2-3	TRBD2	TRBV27	TGTGCCAGCAGTTCCAATCCCGGGACTAGAGGATCAGATACGCAGTATTTT	CASSSNPGTRGSDTQYF
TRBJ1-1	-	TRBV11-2	TGTGCCAGCAGCTTAGTAGCCGGCACTGAAGCTTTCTTT	CASSLVAGTEAFF
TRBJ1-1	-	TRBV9	TGTGCCAGCAGCGTAGGGAGAGGGGGTGAAGCTTTCTTT	CASSVGRGGEAFF
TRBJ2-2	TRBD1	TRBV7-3	TGTGCCAGCAGAGCCCAGGGGGCGGCCGGGGAGCTGTTTTTT	CASRAQGAAGELFF
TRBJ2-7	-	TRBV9	TGTGCCAGCAGCGTAGGGGGGGGCCCCTACGAGCAGTACTTC	CASSVGGGPYEQYF
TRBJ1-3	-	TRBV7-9	TGTGCCAGCAGTACGGGACTGGGCTCATCTGGAAACACCATATATTTT	CASSTGLGSSGNTIYF
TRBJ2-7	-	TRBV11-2	TGTGCCAGCAGCTTATTCCAGGTGGCACCGTTGGAGCAGTACTTC	CASSLFQVAPLEQYF
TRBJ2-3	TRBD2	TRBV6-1	TGTGCCAGCAGTGAGACTAGCGGGGGGGCAGCAGATACGCAGTATTTT	CASSETSGGAADTQYF
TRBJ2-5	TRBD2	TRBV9	TGTGCCAGCAGCTCGAGCGGGACCCAGGGAGAGACCCAGTACTTC	CASSSSGTQGETQYF
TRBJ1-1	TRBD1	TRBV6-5	TGTGCCAGCAGTTACTCGATGGGACAGGGTGACACTGAAGCTTTCTTT	CASSYSMGQGDTEAFF
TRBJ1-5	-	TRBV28	TGTGCCAGTCTAGAGGGATGGGAGGACAATCAGCCCCAGCATTTT	CASLEGWEDNQPQHF
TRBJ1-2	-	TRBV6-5	TGTGCCAGCACGGGGGGGGGCTATGGCTACACCTTC	CASTGGGYGYTF
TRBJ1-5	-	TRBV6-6	TGTGCCAGCAGACTGACAGTGTCTGGTCAGCCCCAGCATTTT	CASRLTVSGQPQHF
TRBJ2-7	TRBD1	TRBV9	TGTGCCAGCAGCGTCCGGGACAGCGTCTACGAGCAGTACTTC	CASSVRDSVYEQYF
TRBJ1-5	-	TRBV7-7	TGTGCCAGCAGCCACTCGGCGGAAGAGCAGCCCCAGCATTTT	CASSHSAEEQPQHF
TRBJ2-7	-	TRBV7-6	TGTGCCAGCAGCCCTACTAGCTACGAGCAGTACTTC	CASSPTSYEQYF
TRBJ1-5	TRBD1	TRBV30	TGTGCCGGGGGAGACAGGGGAAAAAACAATCAGCCCCAGCATTTT	CAGGDRGKNNQPQHF
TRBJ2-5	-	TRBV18	TGTGCCAGTCGATCAGTCCAAGAGACCCAGTACTTC	CASRSVQETQYF
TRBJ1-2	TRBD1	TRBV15	TGTGCCACCAGCAGAGATGCCAGCAGGGGGCAGGGCTACACCTTC	CATSRDASRGQGYTF
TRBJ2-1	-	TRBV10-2	TGCGCCAGCAGCCCGACAGGCTTGTCTGAGCAGTTCTTC	CASSPTGLSEQFF
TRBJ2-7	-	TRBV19	TGTGCCAGTAGAAAGGGGGGGGCTGGCGAGCAGTACTTC	CASRKGGAGEQYF
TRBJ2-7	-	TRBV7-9	TGTGCCAGCAGCTTGGAGGTCCCTACCTACGAGCAGTACTTC	CASSLEVPTYEQYF
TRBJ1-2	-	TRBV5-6	TGTGCCAGCAGCTTGGGACGCGGGGGCGGCTACACCTTC	CASSLGRGGGYTF
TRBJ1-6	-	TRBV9	TGTGCCAGCAGCCCCACCCGGGGGGGGGTCGAATCACCCCTCCACTTT	CASSPTRGGVESPLHF
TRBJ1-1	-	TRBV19	TGTGCCAGTAGTAAGAGCCAGAGGAACCTGGTCACTGAAGCTTTCTTT	CASSKSQRNLVTEAFF
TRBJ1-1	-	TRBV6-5	TGTGCCAGCAGCGCGGGGTGGCAAATGAACACTGAAGCTTTCTTT	CASSAGWQMNTEAFF
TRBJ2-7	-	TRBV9	TGTGCCAGCAGCGTAGACGGAACGGGCTCCTACGAGCAGTACTTC	CASSVDGTGSYEQYF
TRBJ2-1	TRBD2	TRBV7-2	TGTGCCAGCAGCTTAAGTGGGACTATCGACAATGAGCAGTTCTTC	CASSLSGTIDNEQFF
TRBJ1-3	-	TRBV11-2	TGTGCCAGCAGACACCTCTCTGGAAACACCATATATTTT	CASRHLSGNTIYF
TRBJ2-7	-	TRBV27	TGTGCCAGCAGTTACGGCAGGGGAGCCTACGAGCAGTACTTC	CASSYGRGAYEQYF
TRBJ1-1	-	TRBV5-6	TGTGCCAGCAGCCACGGGGGAACTGAAGCTTTCTTT	CASSHGGTEAFF
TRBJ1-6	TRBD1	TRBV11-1	TGTGCCAGCAGCTTAGCGATGTCGGGACAGCATTCACCCCTCCACTTT	CASSLAMSGQHSPLHF
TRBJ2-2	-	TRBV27	TGTGCCAGCAGTTTAGTGGGGCCCGGGGAGCTGTTTTTT	CASSLVGPGELFF
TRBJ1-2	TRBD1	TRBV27	TGTGCCAGCAGTTATACAGGGGGCTACGGAATGGGTTATGGCTACACCTTC	CASSYTGGYGMGYGYTF
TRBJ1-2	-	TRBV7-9	TGTGCCAGCAGCCCAAAGGGGGGGGAACTATATGGCTACACCTTC	CASSPKGGELYGYTF
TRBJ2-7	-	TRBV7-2	TGTGCCAGCAGCCTCCGGGACGAGCAGTACTTC	CASSLRDEQYF
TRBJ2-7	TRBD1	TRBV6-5	TGTGCCAGCAGTTACCGGGACAGAACCTACGAGCAGTACTTC	CASSYRDRTYEQYF
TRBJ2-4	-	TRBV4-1	TGCGCCAGCAGCGCCCCCCGTGAGGTGGGAGCCATTCAGTACTTC	CASSAPREVGAIQYF
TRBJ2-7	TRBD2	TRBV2	TGTGCCAGCAGTGAAGGGACTAGTCTCTACGAGCAGTACTTC	CASSEGTSLYEQYF
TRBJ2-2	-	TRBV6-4	TGTGCCAGCAGTGACTCGGGGACAACCGGGGAGCTGTTTTTT	CASSDSGTTGELFF
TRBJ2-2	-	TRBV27	TGTGCCAGCAGTTTAGCTCCTCCGGGGACCGGGGAGCTGTTTTTT	CASSLAPPGTGELFF